Listed here is a single T cell receptor beta chain. This clonotype occurred many times. The antigen it recognizes is unknown. Base quality data are lacking; no much larger clone is found one base away. TCR beta CDR3 regions were amplified from RNA transcripts. The TCR CDR3 was subjected to a first round of RT-PCR using the HTBI primer set and the Qiagen OneStep RT-PCR kit. Libraries were constructed in a second round of multiplex PCR, after which size selection and purification were performed. Sequencing of the libraries was done on an Illumina HiSeq2000 using paired-end 100 bp reads. In the original analysis: SOAPnuke was used to process the raw data, with reads discarded if the reads contained adapters or uncalled bases, had a mean Phred below 15, or lacked an exact constant-primer or identifier match. High-quality paired reads were merged using COPE v1.2.5, and each unique nucleotide sequence was defined as a clonotype. MiTCR v1.1 was used to align the clonotypes against IMGT TRBV, TRBD and TRBJ reference segments. Only V-J combinations with frequency above 0.0001, covering about 99% of repertoires, were analysed. A TCS score was defined as the ratio of F50 (clonal expansion) to E x V (chaos), with BLOSUM62-based TCRdist applied between CDR3 peptides within each V-J. Welch's t-statistics and random forest reduced approximately 520 V-J features to 10 to 15, which were used in a naive Bayes classifier (R e1071). The public reads were run again by TCRdb, first through fastp at Q25 and then through MiXCR, and only productive beta chains were kept. Under each unique CDR3 protein, matching rows form one entry showing the most common genes and DNA. The V and J calls reflect TCRdb's pipeline rather than the authors' work. Present in this sample are about 290,000 distinct CDR3 sequences, 13% of which were seen just once. The top ten clones comprise approximately 7.8% of the sample.

Hyperthyroidism patients were aged 18 to 65 years and newly diagnosed, with disease duration of less than 2 months. The study excluded patients with uncontrolled infections, other autoimmune diseases, pregnancy or lactation. Clinical symptoms, serum thyroxine and TRAb, thyroid ultrasound, and orbital computed tomography formed the basis for the diagnoses. Blood from progressor patients was collected at the time of first diagnosis with hyperthyroidism, before any ophthalmopathy symptoms had appeared. PBMCs were separated from roughly 10 ml of fresh peripheral blood using Ficoll-Paque density gradient centrifugation. Progressor patients were defined as those initially diagnosed with Graves' hyperthyroidism in whom ophthalmopathy developed during follow-up. Total RNA was extracted using Trizol reagent, and RNA quality was assessed on an Agilent 2100 Bioanalyzer. The CDR3 numbers 15 residues from cysteine through phenylalanine. Of all the DNA, just the CDR3 is kept, 45 bases in frame from base 1. The germline V gene specifies MNHNS as CDR1 and SASEGT as CDR2. At the junction V is shortened by 5 bases and J by 2 bases, with 13 bases in between.

These data are taken from a study of T cells in Graves' hyperthyroidism and ophthalmopathy (dated by TCRdb to the late 2010s). About the full investigation: Peripheral blood samples were taken at the time of initial diagnosis, prior to any treatment. TCR V-J signatures able to tell the groups apart were searched for in a discovery cohort of approximately 95 patients, of whom 40 to 45 had Graves' ophthalmopathy and roughly 57 had stable Graves' hyperthyroidism. Whether ophthalmopathy could be predicted prospectively was tested in an independent validation cohort made up of under 20 hyperthyroidism patients plus 17 patients who later progressed to ophthalmopathy. The roughly 100 discovery patients were randomly divided into training and test sets at a 7:3 ratio. In six Graves' hyperthyroidism patients, the study also compared T-cell repertoires from thyroid tissue with T-cell repertoires from blood. After blood sampling, hyperthyroidism patients were treated with methimazole at a starting dose of 30 mg daily, and ophthalmopathy patients were treated with high-dose intravenous methylprednisolone. The paper reports TCR Vbeta CDR3 sequencing of approximately 140 peripheral blood samples: around 45 ophthalmopathy, approximately 74 hyperthyroidism and 17 progressor patients.

Broader findings and caveats from the paper: A model built on a 13 V-J signature distinguished ophthalmopathy from stable hyperthyroidism, reaching around 87% sensitivity and 81.08% specificity in cross-validation and 80%/75% in testing. Sample size was not statistically predetermined, and blinding of investigators to group allocation was not performed. Most expanded thyroid clonotypes (frequency above 0.001) were also detected in blood, suggesting blood repertoires may reflect thyroid immune responses. In validation, progression to ophthalmopathy was predicted by the model with about 70% sensitivity and about 72% specificity, a median of approximately 6.5 months before onset.

The clonotype comes from a woman in her 30s with Graves' hyperthyroidism that later progressed to Graves' ophthalmopathy. Sequencing input: blood. The V and J segments used are TRBV6-1 and TRBJ1-3; TRBD1 is perhaps the D gene, given 5 matching bases. The CDR3 protein: CASSKTTGTGNTIYF. The nucleotides are TGTGCCAGCAGTAAGACTACAGGAACTGGAAACACCATATATTTT.